This is a list of T cell receptor beta chains from one sample in a study of T cells in Graves' hyperthyroidism and ophthalmopathy. TCRdb itself ran the multiplex PCR reads through MiXCR, one entry per CDR3 protein. The repertoire consists of 300,000 to 500,000 distinct CDR3 sequences, with around 15% occurring once and the leading ten covering 25% to 30%. Sequences were obtained from blood. Receptors originate from a man between 50 and 59 years old with Graves' ophthalmopathy. CDR3s include the opening cysteine and the closing phenylalanine or tryptophan. The D gene is left open where the match is weak. Rows give clone size only sometimes, using once, few, many, or a class for an expanded clone.

v_gene	d_gene	j_gene	abundance	CDR3nt	CDR3aa
TRBV20-1	NA	TRBJ2-7	many	TGCAGTGCTCGCCGACTCCCCTACGAGCAGTACTTC	CSARRLPYEQYF
TRBV7-9	TRBD1	TRBJ2-1	many	TGTGCCAGCAGCTCGTCACGATACAGGGGGTCACACAATGAGCAGTTCTTC	CASSSSRYRGSHNEQFF
TRBV30	TRBD1	TRBJ1-5	many	TGTGCCTGGAGTGCAGCCGACGGGACAGGGCTTATCAATCAGCCCCAGCATTTT	CAWSAADGTGLINQPQHF
TRBV20-1	TRBD2	TRBJ2-3	few	TGCAGTGCTAGATTCCCGGGACTAGCGGGCCCCAGCACAGATACGCAGTATTTT	CSARFPGLAGPSTDTQYF
TRBV3-1	TRBD1	TRBJ2-7	many	TGTGCCAGCAGCCAGGGACAGGGGAACGAGCAGTACTTC	CASSQGQGNEQYF
TRBV5-1	NA	TRBJ2-7	many	TGCGCCAGCAGCCTCAACACTGGTGGGTCCTACGAGCAGTACTTC	CASSLNTGGSYEQYF
TRBV11-1	NA	TRBJ2-7	once	TGTGCCAGCAGCTTACTCGGGGGGCTCCACGAGCAGTACTTC	CASSLLGGLHEQYF
TRBV7-9	NA	TRBJ1-1	many	TGTGCCAGCAGCTTACAGGCTATGAACACTGAAGCTTTCTTT	CASSLQAMNTEAFF
TRBV6-2/TRBV6-3	NA	TRBJ2-4	few	TGTGCCAGCAAGCCACGGACGGAGAACATTCAGTACTTC	CASKPRTENIQYF
TRBV20-1	TRBD2	TRBJ2-2	many	TGCAGTGCGCCGGGACTAGCGGGAACCGGGGAGCTGTTTTTT	CSAPGLAGTGELFF
TRBV13	NA	TRBJ1-1	many	TGTGCCAGCAGCTCACAACAGAGAATGAACACTGAAGCTTTCTTT	CASSSQQRMNTEAFF
TRBV20-1	NA	TRBJ2-5	many	TGCAGTGCCCGTCCCCGGAGGGGGGAGGAGACCCAGTACTTC	CSARPRRGEETQYF
TRBV11-3	NA	TRBJ2-7	many	TGTGCCAGCAGCCTGAACCCGGGAGCGGGCTACGAGCAGTACTTC	CASSLNPGAGYEQYF
TRBV15	TRBD1	TRBJ1-1	many	TGTGCCACCAGCAGCCAAGACCAGCCAGGGGGTACTGAAGCTTTCTTT	CATSSQDQPGGTEAFF
TRBV3-1	TRBD2	TRBJ2-7	NA	TGTGCCAGCAGCCAAGATTCCGCGGGAGGCACCGAGCAGTACTTC	CASSQDSAGGTEQYF
TRBV20-1	NA	TRBJ2-1	few	TGCAGTGCTAGTTTCCGGGAGCAGTTCTTC	CSASFREQFF
TRBV7-8	NA	TRBJ2-5	many	TGTGCCAGCAGCCTACGGAGAGCCGTGTCCCCAAGGGAAGAGACCCAGTACTTC	CASSLRRAVSPREETQYF
TRBV5-1	TRBD1	TRBJ2-2	NA	TGCGCCAACAGCTTGGGGCAGGGGGCCGCGTCCGGGGAGCTGTTTTTT	CANSLGQGAASGELFF
TRBV28	TRBD1	TRBJ2-7	many	TGTGCCAGCAGTTTAGGGACAGGGTCCGGCGAGCAGTACTTC	CASSLGTGSGEQYF
TRBV24-1	TRBD1	TRBJ1-2	NA	TGTGCCACCAGTGAGACCAGGGACAGCCTTTCCTACACCTTC	CATSETRDSLSYTF
TRBV5-1	TRBD2	TRBJ2-3	NA	TGCGCCAGCAGCTCCCTAGCGGAGAGCACAGATACGCAGTATTTT	CASSSLAESTDTQYF
TRBV7-6	TRBD1	TRBJ2-7	NA	TGTGCCAGCAGCAAAGCTTCGGGACAGGGGTCCTACGAGCAGTACTTC	CASSKASGQGSYEQYF
TRBV3-1	TRBD1	TRBJ2-5	many	TGTGCCAGCAGCCAAGAGCTAAACCCCGGGACAGGGAGGATGGCAGAGACCCAGTACTTC	CASSQELNPGTGRMAETQYF
TRBV19	NA	TRBJ2-3	many	TGTGCCAGTAGCCGAGTCGACAGCACAGATACGCAGTATTTT	CASSRVDSTDTQYF
TRBV11-2	NA	TRBJ2-1	many	TGTGCCAGCAGCTTTTATAGGACTGCGAGAAACAATGAGCAGTTCTTC	CASSFYRTARNNEQFF
TRBV29-1	NA	TRBJ1-1	NA	TGCAGCGTTGGGGGGAGCTTGAACATGAACACTGAAGCTTTCTTT	CSVGGSLNMNTEAFF
TRBV28	TRBD2	TRBJ2-7	many	TGTGCCAGCAGCCTTCTAGCGGGGGAGCAGTACTTC	CASSLLAGEQYF
TRBV28	NA	TRBJ2-1	few	TGTGCCAGCAGTTTTGGGAGGGGGGATGAGCAGTTCTTC	CASSFGRGDEQFF
TRBV7-9	TRBD1	TRBJ2-3	many	TGTGCCAGCAGCAAGGGGGCGGCAAGCACAGATACGCAGTATTTT	CASSKGAASTDTQYF
TRBV18	NA	TRBJ1-4	many	TGTGCCAGCTCACGAGGACGGAGAGAGTTAGAAAAACTGTTTTTT	CASSRGRRELEKLFF
TRBV7-8	NA	TRBJ2-3	NA	TGTGCCAGCAGCTTAGCTAGTATGACAGATACGCAGTATTTT	CASSLASMTDTQYF